This TCR beta chain was captured by sequencing in a study of T-cell reconstitution after alpha-beta-depleted transplantation in children. The study's findings and limits: Some patients' high day-60 TCRbeta diversity was attributed to recipient cells surviving conditioning.

Comments on this clonotype: The antigen is not known.

Unique molecular identifiers were used to barcode this TCRbeta library. Using its own MiXCR run on the PCR reads, TCRdb lists one record per CDR3 protein. The sample has about 870,000 distinct CDR3 sequences; 16% are singletons. Here the sequenced sample was PBMCs, mostly from graft donor cells, taken 360 days after TCRalphabeta/CD19-depleted stem cell transplant. The clonotype comes from a male patient under 18 who had a stem cell transplant for acute lymphoblastic leukemia, so the T cells may come from the graft donor.

CDR3 residues: CASAGTGSSGGYTF. The CDR3 DNA follows: TGTGCCAGCGCAGGGACAGGCAGTAGTGGAGGCTACACCTTC. The V call is TRBV12-3 or TRBV12-4, the J call TRBJ1-2, with 8 bases identical to TRBD1. Unmatched junction bases numbered 13, after V lost 8 bases and J lost 8 bases. The CDR3 length is 14 residues.